Listed below are T cell receptor beta chains from one sample, sequenced in a study of neurological immune-mediated disorders. TCRdb ran MiXCR on the 5' RACE reads and lists one entry per CDR3 protein. The repertoire holds about 53,000 distinct CDR3 sequences, with 7% to 9% as singletons. The specimen was PBMCs. The receptor source for this set is a middle-aged woman in good health. CDR3s include the opening cysteine and the closing phenylalanine or tryptophan. The order of the fields is D gene, J gene, clone size, V gene, CDR3 protein, CDR3 DNA. The D gene is left open where the match is weak. Some rows have no size entry. The others give once, few or many, or a class for an expanded clone.

D gene: NA; J gene: TRBJ2-4; clone size: many; V gene: TRBV5-5; CDR3 protein: CASSWGDLLAKNIQYF; CDR3 DNA: TGTGCCAGCAGCTGGGGGGACCTACTAGCCAAAAACATTCAGTACTTC
D gene: TRBD1; J gene: TRBJ2-7; clone size: many; V gene: TRBV6-5; CDR3 protein: CASRRLGNRGQPIYYEQYF; CDR3 DNA: TGTGCCAGCAGGAGGCTAGGAAACAGGGGGCAACCTATTTACTACGAGCAGTACTTC
D gene: TRBD1; J gene: TRBJ2-7; clone size: many; V gene: TRBV5-5; CDR3 protein: CASSFGTGDEQYF; CDR3 DNA: TGTGCCAGCAGCTTCGGGACAGGGGACGAGCAGTACTTC
D gene: NA; J gene: TRBJ1-2; clone size: many; V gene: TRBV7-2; CDR3 protein: CASSLKAIPYYGYTF; CDR3 DNA: TGTGCCAGCAGCTTGAAGGCCATTCCTTACTATGGCTACACCTTC
D gene: NA; J gene: TRBJ2-1; clone size: many; V gene: TRBV10-1; CDR3 protein: CASSEDSYNEQFF; CDR3 DNA: TGCGCCAGCAGTGAGGACAGCTACAATGAGCAGTTCTTC
D gene: NA; J gene: TRBJ1-5; clone size: many; V gene: TRBV7-8; CDR3 protein: CASSLAPGGQPQHF; CDR3 DNA: TGTGCCAGCAGCTTAGCTCCCGGTGGTCAGCCCCAGCATTTT
D gene: NA; J gene: TRBJ2-5; clone size: many; V gene: TRBV4-3; CDR3 protein: CASSQERSRGETQYF; CDR3 DNA: TGCGCCAGCAGCCAAGAGAGATCCAGGGGAGAGACCCAGTACTTC
D gene: NA; J gene: TRBJ1-1; clone size: many; V gene: TRBV5-1; CDR3 protein: CASSFGTENTEAFF; CDR3 DNA: TGCGCCAGCAGCTTTGGGACGGAAAACACTGAAGCTTTCTTT
D gene: NA; J gene: TRBJ1-1; clone size: many; V gene: TRBV4-3; CDR3 protein: CASSLTPRENTEAFF; CDR3 DNA: TGCGCCAGCAGCCTTACCCCACGGGAGAACACTGAAGCTTTCTTT
D gene: NA; J gene: TRBJ2-1; clone size: many; V gene: TRBV5-5; CDR3 protein: CASSTTGQISYNEQFF; CDR3 DNA: TGTGCCAGCAGCACGACAGGCCAGATCTCCTACAATGAGCAGTTCTTC
D gene: NA; J gene: TRBJ2-1; clone size: many; V gene: TRBV7-3; CDR3 protein: CASSFHGENYNEQFF; CDR3 DNA: TGTGCCAGCAGCTTCCACGGGGAGAATTACAATGAGCAGTTCTTC
D gene: NA; J gene: TRBJ2-7; clone size: many; V gene: TRBV5-1; CDR3 protein: CASSVETNYEQYF; CDR3 DNA: TGCGCCAGCAGCGTGGAAACGAACTACGAGCAGTACTTC
D gene: NA; J gene: TRBJ2-3; clone size: few; V gene: TRBV25-1; CDR3 protein: CASSDTQGSPDTQYF; CDR3 DNA: TGTGCCAGCAGTGACACGCAGGGCTCCCCAGATACGCAGTATTTT
D gene: NA; J gene: TRBJ2-7; clone size: many; V gene: TRBV27; CDR3 protein: CASSLSSGVRSYEQYF; CDR3 DNA: TGTGCCAGCAGTTTATCTTCCGGGGTACGCTCCTACGAGCAGTACTTC
D gene: NA; J gene: TRBJ2-1; clone size: many; V gene: TRBV5-1; CDR3 protein: CASTAAGSYNEQFF; CDR3 DNA: TGCGCCAGCACCGCCGCGGGGAGCTACAATGAGCAGTTCTTC
D gene: NA; J gene: TRBJ1-5; clone size: many; V gene: TRBV18; CDR3 protein: CASSPQINQPQHF; CDR3 DNA: TGTGCCAGCTCACCCCAAATTAATCAGCCCCAGCATTTT
D gene: NA; J gene: TRBJ2-3; clone size: NA; V gene: TRBV6-2/TRBV6-3; CDR3 protein: CASCYSKDTQYF; CDR3 DNA: TGTGCCAGCTGTTACTCGAAAGATACGCAGTATTTT
D gene: NA; J gene: TRBJ1-5; clone size: many; V gene: TRBV7-2; CDR3 protein: CASSLGQPAQPQHF; CDR3 DNA: TGTGCCAGCAGCTTAGGCCAGCCGGCTCAGCCCCAGCATTTT
D gene: NA; J gene: TRBJ2-7; clone size: many; V gene: TRBV12-3/TRBV12-4; CDR3 protein: CASSPFEGVEQYF; CDR3 DNA: TGTGCCAGCTCACCTTTTGAGGGGGTCGAGCAGTACTTC
D gene: NA; J gene: TRBJ1-1; clone size: many; V gene: TRBV5-1; CDR3 protein: CASSLQGIMNTEAFF; CDR3 DNA: TGCGCCAGCAGCTTGCAGGGGATCATGAACACTGAAGCTTTCTTT
D gene: NA; J gene: TRBJ2-7; clone size: many; V gene: TRBV2; CDR3 protein: CASRTGFWGEQYF; CDR3 DNA: TGTGCCAGCAGAACCGGGTTTTGGGGCGAGCAGTACTTC
D gene: TRBD1; J gene: TRBJ1-3; clone size: many; V gene: TRBV4-3; CDR3 protein: CASSRQGLPPGNTIYF; CDR3 DNA: TGCGCCAGCAGCCGACAGGGCCTGCCCCCTGGAAACACCATATATTTT
D gene: TRBD2; J gene: TRBJ2-3; clone size: many; V gene: TRBV20-1; CDR3 protein: CSALGLAVPYTDTQYF; CDR3 DNA: TGCAGTGCGCTGGGACTAGCGGTGCCCTACACAGATACGCAGTATTTT
D gene: NA; J gene: TRBJ1-1; clone size: many; V gene: TRBV10-3; CDR3 protein: CAISEGEGRAEAFF; CDR3 DNA: TGTGCCATCAGTGAGGGGGAGGGAAGGGCTGAAGCTTTCTTT
D gene: NA; J gene: TRBJ2-7; clone size: NA; V gene: TRBV18; CDR3 protein: CASSPSALSYEQYF; CDR3 DNA: TGTGCCAGCTCACCATCGGCCCTCTCCTACGAGCAGTACTTC
D gene: NA; J gene: TRBJ1-1; clone size: NA; V gene: TRBV7-8; CDR3 protein: CASSLERRTEAFF; CDR3 DNA: TGTGCCAGCAGCTTAGAACGGCGCACTGAAGCTTTCTTT
D gene: NA; J gene: TRBJ2-7; clone size: many; V gene: TRBV29-1; CDR3 protein: CSVEDLREQYF; CDR3 DNA: TGCAGCGTTGAAGATCTCAGGGAGCAGTACTTC